This T cell receptor beta chain emerged from a study of blood T cell repertoires in COVID-19. Study overall: Collection of acute and convalescent COVID-19 samples took place in the United States, Italy and Spain. The cDNA or gDNA used as material had been derived from T cells, B-cell-depleted T cells, or PBMCs.

In the original processing: Reference gene primers were amplified, and this amplification served to estimate nucleated cell counts. Repertoires were generated with immunoSEQ multiplex PCR, while TCRdb's copy carries only in-frame clones and drops some. The V and J calls and clone size come from that table; D and trimming were worked out from the DNA. The sample comprises over 200,000 clones, about 90% of which are singletons, and under 2.5% rests with the top ten. Germline V lookup: CDR1 MGHRA, CDR2 YSYEKL. This CDR3 is 12 amino acids long. V lost 6 bases and J 5 bases, leaving 8 bases between the germline ends.

The sequence derives from a man in his forties or fifties with active or convalescent COVID-19. The V and J genes are TRBV4-1 and TRBJ2-1; D is unresolved. The sample was peripheral blood. The CDR3 region is CASSLLDNEQFF. The CDR3 DNA reads as TGCGCCAGCAGTTTACTGGACAATGAGCAGTTCTTC.